What follows are 30 T cell receptor beta chains derived from one specimen sequenced in a study of T cells after yellow fever vaccination. TCRdb recomputed calls from the 5' RACE reads with MiXCR, one row per CDR3 protein. The sample records 300,000 or so distinct CDR3 sequences, 10% to 15% being singletons. Here the sequenced sample was CD4+ T cells sorted from PBMCs, taken 45 days after the yellow fever booster vaccination. All receptors come from a man aged 25-40 years who received the YFV17D yellow fever vaccine.

This clonotype was seen a handful of times. The gene calls are TRBV24-1 and TRBJ2-1, with D unresolved. V was shortened by 5 bases and J by 8 bases, with 12 bases between the two germline ends. Germline lookup yields CDR1 KGHDR and CDR2 SFDVKD. CDR3 length equals 13 residues. The CDR3 here is CATSALTSDEQFF. Here the CDR3 DNA reads TGTGCCACCAGTGCCCTGACCTCTGATGAGCAGTTCTTC.

This clonotype was seen only a few times. The rearrangement uses TRBV5-1 and TRBJ2-3, with TRBD2 identical over 10 bases. Trimming cost V 4 bases and J 4 bases; bases outside gene matches: 6. The CDR3 spans 15 residues. Germline loops: CDR1 SGHRS, CDR2 YFSETQ. For the CDR3, the DNA is TGCGCCAGCAGCGATCGAGCGGGAGGGCCAGATACGCAGTATTTT. Translated, it gives CASSDRAGGPDTQYF.

The chain employs TRBV7-9 and TRBJ2-2; TRBD2 matches at 10 bases. The CDR3 loop spans 16 amino acids. Germline V gives CDR1 SEHNR, CDR2 FQNEAQ (reference sequence). Trimming cost V 5 bases and J 4 bases; bases outside gene matches: 7. CDR3 bases: TGTGCCAGCAGCCACGGGGGACTAGCGAGCACCGGGGAGCTGTTTTTT. Translated: CASSHGGLASTGELFF.

This chain uses TRBV23-1 with TRBJ2-1; maybe TRBD2 (6 bases). TRBV23-1 is an ORF for which the function is uncertain. The CDR3 runs to 18 residues. V lost 0 bases and J lost 4, with 19 bases in between. The CDR3 is CASSQSSLSGVSYNEQFF. As DNA, the CDR3 is TGCGCCAGCAGTCAATCTTCCCTATCGGGAGTGTCGTACAATGAGCAGTTCTTC.

This clonotype showed up many times. This chain uses TRBV7-2 with TRBJ2-5; 7 bases map to TRBD2. Germline CDR1 and CDR2: SGHTA and FQGNSA. The CDR3 runs 16 residues. V trimming: 1 base; J trimming: 2 bases; junction bases outside the gene matches: 7. DNA of the CDR3: TGTGCCAGCAGCTTAGGAAGCGGGAATGGTCAAGAGACCCAGTACTTC. It specifies CASSLGSGNGQETQYF.

The V call is TRBV7-8, the J call TRBJ2-2; 13 bases match TRBD2. The J segment lost 6 bases and the V segment lost 1 base, leaving 2 bases of the junction unmatched. CDR1 SGHVS and CDR2 FQNEAQ come from the germline V gene. This CDR3 has 16 amino acids. CDR3 protein: CASSLDGTSGAGELFF. CDR3 nucleotide sequence: TGTGCCAGCAGCTTAGATGGGACTAGCGGGGCCGGGGAGCTGTTTTTT.

In its sample, this clonotype was seen a few times. V and J are TRBV29-1 and TRBJ2-3; 7 nucleotides align to TRBD2. The CDR3 is 12 residues long. CDR1 is SQVTM, CDR2 ANQGSEA, per germline. J gave up 1 base and V 5 bases, and 0 bases lay outside the gene matches. CDR3: CSVTSGTDTQYF. The CDR3, as DNA: TGCAGCGTTACTAGCGGCACAGATACGCAGTATTTT.

The genes are TRBV6-5 and TRBJ2-2; D not resolved. The CDR3 spans 12 residues. CDR1 is MNHEY and CDR2 is SVGAGI in the germline V gene. Trimming took off 6 bases at V and 8 bases at J, with 10 bases between the two ends. CDR3 in amino acids: CASSTFPGELFF. The CDR3 DNA sequence: TGTGCCAGCAGCACTTTCCCGGGGGAGCTGTTTTTT.

In this sample, this clonotype turned up a few times. The chain links TRBV6-2 or TRBV6-3 to TRBJ2-3; TRBD2 aligns across 7 bases. The V segment lost 7 bases and the J segment 7 bases; nucleotides outside the gene matches: 11. Per germline, CDR1 MNHEY and CDR2 SVGEGT. The CDR3 is made up of 14 amino acids. The CDR3 DNA reads as TGTGCCAGCAAACCCGGCGGGAGTGAACATACGCAGTATTTT. This codes for CASKPGGSEHTQYF.

This clonotype was counted ten times or more. V usage is TRBV7-6 and J usage is TRBJ2-2; 7 bases map to TRBD2. Trimming removed 5 bases from V and 4 bases from J; junction bases left unmatched: 7. CDR1 and CDR2 from the germline V gene are SGHVS and FNYEAQ. CDR3 length: 15 residues. The DNA for the CDR3 is TGTGCCAGCAGCAACCGGGACTACCCCACCGGGGAGCTGTTTTTT. Translating it yields CASSNRDYPTGELFF.

V and J are TRBV5-5 and TRBJ2-2; 10 nucleotides line up with TRBD2. V was clipped by 4 bases and J by 4 bases; unmatched bases: 10. The CDR3 totals 17 residues. Per the germline V gene, CDR1 is SGHKS and CDR2 is YYEKEE (reference sequence). In DNA form, the CDR3 reads TGTGCCAGCAGCCTAAGCGGGAGGGCCTCGGGCACCGGGGAGCTGTTTTTT. Translation: CASSLSGRASGTGELFF.

The gene calls are TRBV6-2 or TRBV6-3 and TRBJ2-4; D not resolved. This CDR3 has 12 residues. V dropped 5 bases and J dropped 7 bases, with 9 bases sitting between them. Germline V gene lookup returns CDR1 MNHEY and CDR2 SVGEGT. The CDR3: CASSHSINIQYF. The DNA for the CDR3 is TGTGCCAGCAGTCACAGCATTAACATTCAGTACTTC.

In this sample, this clonotype turned up a few times. The V gene is TRBV6-1, the J gene TRBJ2-3; D gene unclear. V lost 4 bases to trimming and J lost 1 base, with 9 bases between them. Germline V gene sequence: CDR1 MNHNS, CDR2 SASEGT. CDR3 length: 14 residues. CDR3 bases: TGTGCCAGCAGTGCGCGGAGAGGCACAGATACGCAGTATTTT. As protein: CASSARRGTDTQYF.

This clonotype has at least ten counts. The CDR3 spells CASSPGQGAKIGELFF. The CDR3 DNA follows: TGCGCCAGCAGTCCGGGACAGGGGGCGAAAATCGGGGAGCTGTTTTTT. This chain links TRBV5-1 with TRBJ2-2, with 12 nucleotides matching TRBD1. The germline gives CDR1 SGHRS, CDR2 YFSETQ. This CDR3 is 16 amino acids long. Trimming removed 5 bases from V and 7 bases from J; junction bases left unmatched: 9.

The J gene is TRBJ2-7, the V gene TRBV20-1; D is unclear. V was shortened by 3 bases and J by 0 bases, with 12 bases between the two germline ends. This CDR3 is built from 14 residues. Germline V CDR1 and CDR2: DFQATT, SNEGSKA (reference sequence). DNA of the CDR3: TGCAGTGCTAGCTCGAGCGAGATCTCCTACGAGCAGTACTTC. Translated: CSASSSEISYEQYF.

The chain has TRBV5-1 and TRBJ2-7, with 10 bases lining up with TRBD1. CDR3 length: 16 amino acids. The V gene end was trimmed by 2 bases and the J gene end by 2 bases; junction bases not matched to a gene: 7. Germline CDR1 and CDR2: SGHRS and YFSETQ. CDR3 protein: CASSFQKTGGTYEQYF. In nucleotides, the CDR3 is TGCGCCAGCAGCTTCCAGAAGACAGGGGGCACCTACGAGCAGTACTTC.

Here the CDR3 reads CASSSTSGQAETQYF. The DNA for the CDR3 is TGTGCCAGCAGCTCTACCTCCGGACAGGCAGAGACCCAGTACTTC. This chain links TRBV11-2 with TRBJ2-5; 7 bases line up with TRBD1. V was clipped by 4 bases and J by 4 bases; unmatched bases: 9. The CDR3 contains 15 residues. The V gene's germline CDR1 is SGHAT and CDR2 FQNNGV.

This chain uses TRBV7-8 with TRBJ2-7, with D unresolved. This CDR3 region has 14 residues. Trimming removed 5 bases from V and 3 bases from J, with 14 bases in between. Germline assignment: CDR1 SGHVS and CDR2 FQNEAQ. The CDR3 loop reads CASSPPAVDYEQYF. The CDR3 nucleotides are TGTGCCAGCAGCCCGCCCGCCGTCGACTACGAGCAGTACTTC.

This clonotype was recorded a few times. The chain is built from TRBV5-4 and TRBJ2-6; a weak D match, TRBD2 (5 bases). The V end was cut by 0 bases, the J end by 1 base, with 8 bases between. The length of the CDR3 is 16 residues. In germline, CDR1 is SGHNT, CDR2 YYREEE (reference sequence). The CDR3 region has the DNA TGTGCCAGCAGCTTGGCCCGGGGATCTGGGGCCAACGTCCTGACTTTC. Protein: CASSLARGSGANVLTF.

This clonotype was observed a few times. V is TRBV2 and J is TRBJ2-1, with D possibly matching TRBD2 (5 bases). The CDR3 runs 15 residues. Trimming shortened V by 6 bases and J by 3 bases, and 15 bases separated the two germline ends. Germline CDR1 reads SNHLY; CDR2 reads FYNNEI. CDR3: CASSEELARYNEQFF. The CDR3 DNA sequence: TGTGCCAGCAGCGAGGAGCTAGCTCGCTACAATGAGCAGTTCTTC.

This clonotype was detected a few times. V usage is TRBV4-3 and J usage is TRBJ1-6; D is undetermined. This CDR3 spans 14 amino acids. CDR1 is LGHNA, CDR2 YSLEER, per germline. Trimming shortened V by 0 bases and J by 9 bases, and 9 bases separated the two germline ends. CDR3 protein: CASSQDKTFSPLHF. The DNA for the CDR3 is TGCGCCAGCAGCCAAGATAAAACCTTTTCACCCCTCCACTTT.

This clonotype has ten or more counts. V usage is TRBV5-1 and J usage is TRBJ2-2; D call uncertain. CDR1 and CDR2 from the germline V gene are SGHRS and YFSETQ. The ends were cut back, 7 bases at V and 0 bases at J, with 7 bases in the middle. The CDR3 sequence is 13 residues long. CDR3 region: CASSRSNTGELFF. CDR3 in DNA: TGCGCCAGCTCCAGGTCGAACACCGGGGAGCTGTTTTTT.

This clonotype was seen a few times. The gene calls are TRBV4-3 and TRBJ2-3, with 12 bases identical to TRBD2. The germline V gene has CDR1 LGHNA and CDR2 YSLEER. V gave up 3 bases and J gave up 4 bases; unmatched junction bases: 5. The CDR3 is made up of 16 amino acids. The CDR3 spells CASSHGRLAGADTQYF. The DNA for the CDR3 is TGCGCCAGCAGCCATGGTCGACTAGCGGGAGCAGATACGCAGTATTTT.

At least ten counts were recorded for this clonotype. V gene TRBV6-5 combines with J gene TRBJ2-6, with D uncertain. The CDR3 runs to 15 residues. Per the germline V gene, CDR1 is MNHEY and CDR2 is SVGAGI. V was cut by 7 bases and J by 2 bases, with 12 bases left in between. The CDR3 nucleotides read TGTGCCAGCACGTTCGATCAGGCTGGGGCCAACGTCCTGACTTTC. Translated, it gives CASTFDQAGANVLTF.

This clonotype showed up just a few times. This chain joins TRBV5-1 and TRBJ2-5, with D tentatively TRBD1 (5 bases). Trimming stripped 6 bases from V and 1 base from J, with 13 bases between. Germline V gene data show CDR1 as SGHRS and CDR2 as YFSETQ. The CDR3 length is 14 residues. Here the CDR3 reads CASTWAQGQETQYF. The CDR3 DNA reads as TGCGCCAGCACATGGGCCCAGGGCCAAGAGACCCAGTACTTC.

This clonotype turned up a few times. Its ends do not fully match the called genes, so a read error is possible. V and J are TRBV7-3 and TRBJ2-1; TRBD2 is a possible D gene (6 bases). There are 14 residues in the CDR3. Germline lookup yields CDR1 SGHTA and CDR2 FQGTGA. CDR3 in DNA: TGTGCCAGCAGCCCGGACTACTCCAACAATGAGCAGTTCTTC. Translation gives CASSPDYSNNEQFF.

This clonotype appeared once. A much larger clone lies one base from this, so it may be a read error. The CDR3 DNA reads TGCTGTGCTAGAGATCCAGCTAGCGGGAGCTCCTACGAGCAGTACTTC. It yields the protein CCARDPASGSSYEQYF. This chain links TRBV20-1 with TRBJ2-7; 10 nucleotides match TRBD2. Germline loops: CDR1 DFQATT, CDR2 SNEGSKA (reference sequence). This CDR3 contains 16 residues.

This clonotype was seen a few times. This chain connects TRBV18 to TRBJ2-2; 11 nucleotides match TRBD2. CDR1 KGHSH and CDR2 LQKENI come from the germline V gene. The V segment lost 3 bases and the J segment 0 bases; nucleotides outside the gene matches: 3. This CDR3 is built from 17 residues. The CDR3 loop reads CASSPATSGTNTGELFF. Written as DNA, the CDR3 is TGTGCCAGCTCACCGGCGACTAGCGGGACGAACACCGGGGAGCTGTTTTTT.

The chain carries TRBV7-9 and TRBJ2-5; D not resolved. Trimming cost V 5 bases and J 5 bases, with 6 bases left between them. The CDR3 contains 11 residues. CDR1 SEHNR and CDR2 FQNEAQ come from the germline V gene (reference sequence). The CDR3 is CASSQMETQYF. Here the CDR3 DNA reads TGTGCCAGCAGCCAGATGGAGACCCAGTACTTC.

The chain is built from TRBV9 and TRBJ1-2; no firm D call. This CDR3 is built from 15 residues. The germline gives CDR1 SGDLS, CDR2 YYNGEE. Trimming removed 4 bases at V and 6 bases at J, with 19 bases between. This CDR3 is CASSPSSVEIHGYTF. The CDR3 coding sequence is TGTGCCAGCAGCCCCAGTAGCGTAGAGATCCATGGCTACACCTTC. Using reference TRBV9 and TRBJ1-2 for the parts outside the CDR3, the full variable domain is DSGVTQTPKHLITATGQRVTLRCSPRSGDLSVYWYQQSLDQGLQFLIQYYNGEERAKGNILERFSAQQFPDLHSELNLSSLELGDSALYFCASSPSSVEIHGYTFGSGTRLTVV.